This TCR beta chain was captured by sequencing in a study of cytomegalovirus exposure and HLA in healthy donors. TCRdb keeps only in-frame clones here, not all; method: immunoSEQ multiplex PCR. In the table there are more than 110,000 clones, 85% to 90% of which are singletons. The ends were cut back, 6 bases at V and 2 bases at J, with 15 bases in the middle. The germline V gene encodes CDR1 MNHNY and CDR2 SVGAGI (reference sequence). CDR3 size: 15 residues. The chain employs TRBV6-6 and TRBJ2-3; tentatively, D is TRBD2 (5 bases). The sequenced sample was PBMCs. The source is a man between 18 and 35 years old in good health and CMV-seronegative. CDR3 residues: CASRDRGAATDTQYF. CDR3 coding DNA: TGTGCCAGCAGAGACCGAGGAGCGGCCACAGATACGCAGTATTTT.